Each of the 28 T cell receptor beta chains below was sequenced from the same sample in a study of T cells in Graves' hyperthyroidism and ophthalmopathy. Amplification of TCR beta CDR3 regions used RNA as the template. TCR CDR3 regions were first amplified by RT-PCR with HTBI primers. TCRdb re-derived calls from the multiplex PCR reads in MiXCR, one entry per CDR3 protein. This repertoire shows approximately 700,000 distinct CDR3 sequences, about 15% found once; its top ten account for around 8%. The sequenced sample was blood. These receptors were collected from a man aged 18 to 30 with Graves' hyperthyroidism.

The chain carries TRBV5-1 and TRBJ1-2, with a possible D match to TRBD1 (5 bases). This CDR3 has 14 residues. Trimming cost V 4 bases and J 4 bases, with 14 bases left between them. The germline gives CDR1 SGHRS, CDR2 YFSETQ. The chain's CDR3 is CASSPSQGSYGYTF. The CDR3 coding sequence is TGCGCCAGCAGCCCCTCCCAGGGTTCCTATGGCTACACCTTC. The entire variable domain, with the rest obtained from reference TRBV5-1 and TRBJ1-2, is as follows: KAGVTQTPRYLIKTRGQQVTLSCSPISGHRSVSWYQQTPGQGLQFLFEYFSETQRNKGNFPGRFSGRQFSNSRSEMNVSTLELGDSALYLCASSPSQGSYGYTFGSGTRLTVV.

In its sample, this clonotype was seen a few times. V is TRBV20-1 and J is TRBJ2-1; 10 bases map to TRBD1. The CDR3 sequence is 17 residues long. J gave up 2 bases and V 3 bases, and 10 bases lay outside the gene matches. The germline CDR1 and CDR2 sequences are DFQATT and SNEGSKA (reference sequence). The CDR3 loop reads CSARTPRTGGTYNEQFF. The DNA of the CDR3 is TGCAGTGCTAGGACACCCCGGACAGGGGGGACCTACAATGAGCAGTTCTTC.

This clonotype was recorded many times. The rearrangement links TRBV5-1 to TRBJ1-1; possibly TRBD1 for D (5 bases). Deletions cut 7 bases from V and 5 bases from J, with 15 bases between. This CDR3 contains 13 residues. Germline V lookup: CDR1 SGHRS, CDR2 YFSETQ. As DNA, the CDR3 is TGCGCCAGCGCACGTGGGGCAGGTACTGAAGCTTTCTTT. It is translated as CASARGAGTEAFF. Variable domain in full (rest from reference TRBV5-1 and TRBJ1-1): KAGVTQTPRYLIKTRGQQVTLSCSPISGHRSVSWYQQTPGQGLQFLFEYFSETQRNKGNFPGRFSGRQFSNSRSEMNVSTLELGDSALYLCASARGAGTEAFFGQGTRLTVV.

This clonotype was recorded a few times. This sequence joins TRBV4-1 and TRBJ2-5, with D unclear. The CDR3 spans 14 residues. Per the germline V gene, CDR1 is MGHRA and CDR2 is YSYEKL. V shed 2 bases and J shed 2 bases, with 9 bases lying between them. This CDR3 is CASSQILTQETQYF. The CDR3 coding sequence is TGCGCCAGCAGCCAAATATTAACGCAAGAGACCCAGTACTTC.

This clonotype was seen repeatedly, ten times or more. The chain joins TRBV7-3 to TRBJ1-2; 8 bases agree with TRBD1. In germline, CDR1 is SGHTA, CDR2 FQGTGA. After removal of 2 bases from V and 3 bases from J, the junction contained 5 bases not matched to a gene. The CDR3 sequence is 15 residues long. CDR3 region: CASSLAGGAYYGYTF. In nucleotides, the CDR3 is TGTGCCAGCAGCTTAGCAGGGGGCGCTTACTATGGCTACACCTTC.

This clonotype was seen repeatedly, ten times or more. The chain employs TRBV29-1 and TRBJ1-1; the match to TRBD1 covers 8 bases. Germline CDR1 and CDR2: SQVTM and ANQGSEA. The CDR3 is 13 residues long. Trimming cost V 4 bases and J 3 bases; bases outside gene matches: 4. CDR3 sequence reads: CSVAGQADTEAFF. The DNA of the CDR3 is TGCAGCGTTGCGGGACAGGCGGACACTGAAGCTTTCTTT.

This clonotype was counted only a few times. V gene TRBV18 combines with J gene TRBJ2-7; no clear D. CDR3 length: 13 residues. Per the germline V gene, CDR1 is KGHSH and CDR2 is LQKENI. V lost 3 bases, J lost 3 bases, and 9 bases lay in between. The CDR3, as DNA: TGTGCCAGCTCACCCTCTAGTTACTACGAGCAGTACTTC. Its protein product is CASSPSSYYEQYF.

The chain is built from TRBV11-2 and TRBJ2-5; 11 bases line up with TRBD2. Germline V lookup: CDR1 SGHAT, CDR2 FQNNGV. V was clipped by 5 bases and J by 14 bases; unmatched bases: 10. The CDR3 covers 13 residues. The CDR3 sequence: CASSVDFSGRAYF. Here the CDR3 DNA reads TGTGCCAGCAGCGTCGATTTTAGCGGGAGGGCTTACTTC.

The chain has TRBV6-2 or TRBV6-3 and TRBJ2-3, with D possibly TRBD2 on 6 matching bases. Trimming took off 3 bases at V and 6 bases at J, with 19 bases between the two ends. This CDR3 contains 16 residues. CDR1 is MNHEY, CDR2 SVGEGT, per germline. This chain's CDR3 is CASSYGQSGRSDTQYF. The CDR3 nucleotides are TGTGCCAGCAGTTATGGGCAGAGCGGGCGCAGCGATACGCAGTATTTT.

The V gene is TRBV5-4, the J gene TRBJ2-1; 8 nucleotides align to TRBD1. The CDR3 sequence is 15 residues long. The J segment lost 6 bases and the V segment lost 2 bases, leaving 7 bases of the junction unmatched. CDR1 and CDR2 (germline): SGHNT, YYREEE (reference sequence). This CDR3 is CASSFTGGKGNEQFF. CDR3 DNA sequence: TGTGCCAGCAGCTTTACAGGGGGGAAAGGCAATGAGCAGTTCTTC.

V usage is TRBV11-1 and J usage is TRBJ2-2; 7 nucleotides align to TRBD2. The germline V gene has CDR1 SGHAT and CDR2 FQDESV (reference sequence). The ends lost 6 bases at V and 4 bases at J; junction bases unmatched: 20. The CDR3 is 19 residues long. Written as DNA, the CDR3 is TGTGCCAGCAGTACAATGGCCCCGTGGCGGGAGTTTCCCACCGGGGAGCTGTTTTTT. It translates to CASSTMAPWREFPTGELFF. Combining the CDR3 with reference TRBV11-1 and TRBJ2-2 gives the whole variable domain EAEVAQSPRYKITEKSQAVAFWCDPISGHATLYWYRQILGQGPELLVQFQDESVVDDSQLPKDRFSAERLKGVDSTLKIQPAELGDSAMYLCASSTMAPWREFPTGELFFGEGSRLTVL.

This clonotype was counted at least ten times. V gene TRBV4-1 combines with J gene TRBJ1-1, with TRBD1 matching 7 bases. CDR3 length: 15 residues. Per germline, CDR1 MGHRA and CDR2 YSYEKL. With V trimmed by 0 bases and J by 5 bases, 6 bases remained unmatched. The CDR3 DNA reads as TGCGCCAGCAGCCAAGATCGACAGGGCCGTACTGAAGCTTTCTTT. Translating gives CASSQDRQGRTEAFF.

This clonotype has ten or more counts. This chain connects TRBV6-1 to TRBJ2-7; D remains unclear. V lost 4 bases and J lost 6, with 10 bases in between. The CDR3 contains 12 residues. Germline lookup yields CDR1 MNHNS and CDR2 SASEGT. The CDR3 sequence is CASSGASFEQYF. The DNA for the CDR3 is TGTGCCAGCAGTGGGGCGAGCTTCGAGCAGTACTTC.

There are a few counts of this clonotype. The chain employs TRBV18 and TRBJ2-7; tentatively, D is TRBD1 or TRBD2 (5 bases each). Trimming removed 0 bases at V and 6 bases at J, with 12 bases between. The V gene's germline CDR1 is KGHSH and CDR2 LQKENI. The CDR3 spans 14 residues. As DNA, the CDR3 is TGTGCCAGCTCACCACCCGAATTCGGGACCGAGCAGTACTTC. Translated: CASSPPEFGTEQYF. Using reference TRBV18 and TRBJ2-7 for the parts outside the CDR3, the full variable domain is NAGVMQNPRHLVRRRGQEARLRCSPMKGHSHVYWYRQLPEEGLKFMVYLQKENIIDESGMPKERFSAEFPKEGPSILRIQQVVRGDSAAYFCASSPPEFGTEQYFGPGTRLTVT.

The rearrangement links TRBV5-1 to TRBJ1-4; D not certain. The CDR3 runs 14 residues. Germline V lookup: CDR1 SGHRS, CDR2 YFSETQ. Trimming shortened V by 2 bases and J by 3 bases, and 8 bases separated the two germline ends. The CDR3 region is CASSFSSPNEKLFF. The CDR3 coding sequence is TGCGCCAGCAGCTTTTCTTCCCCTAATGAAAAACTGTTTTTT.

CDR3 coding DNA: TGTGCCTGGAGCTTGCCGGGACGTCCCGCCAGCTACACCTTC. Translating it yields CAWSLPGRPASYTF. This sequence joins TRBV30 and TRBJ1-2; possible D gene TRBD1, 5 bases. The CDR3 has 14 residues. Trimming removed 3 bases at V and 9 bases at J, with 20 bases between. Germline assignment: CDR1 GTSNPN and CDR2 SVGIG (reference sequence).

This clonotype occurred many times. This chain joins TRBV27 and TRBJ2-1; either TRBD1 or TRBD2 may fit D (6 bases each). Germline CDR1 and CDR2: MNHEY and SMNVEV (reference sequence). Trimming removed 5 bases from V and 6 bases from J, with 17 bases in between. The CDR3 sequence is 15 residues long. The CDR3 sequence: CASSQEGPGANEQFF. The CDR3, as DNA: TGTGCCAGCAGTCAGGAGGGACCAGGGGCCAATGAGCAGTTCTTC.

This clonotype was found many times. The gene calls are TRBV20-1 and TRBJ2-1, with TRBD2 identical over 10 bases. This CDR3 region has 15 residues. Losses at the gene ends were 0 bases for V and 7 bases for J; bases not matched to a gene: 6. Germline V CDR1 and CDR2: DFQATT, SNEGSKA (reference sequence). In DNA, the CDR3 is TGCAGTGCTAGAGATCCCAGCGGGAGGGAGAATGAGCAGTTCTTC. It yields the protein CSARDPSGRENEQFF.

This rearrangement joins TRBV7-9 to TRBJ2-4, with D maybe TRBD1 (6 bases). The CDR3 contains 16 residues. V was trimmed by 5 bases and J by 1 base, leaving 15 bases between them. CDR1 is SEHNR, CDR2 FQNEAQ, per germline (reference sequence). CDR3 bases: TGTGCCAGCAGCCATCCAGGGGATTTCGCCAAAAACATTCAGTACTTC. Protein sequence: CASSHPGDFAKNIQYF.

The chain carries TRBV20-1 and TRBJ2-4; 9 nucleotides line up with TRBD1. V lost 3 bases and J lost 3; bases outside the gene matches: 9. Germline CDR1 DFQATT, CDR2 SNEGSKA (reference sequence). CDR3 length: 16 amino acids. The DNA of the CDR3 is TGCAGTGCTAGCGGACAGGGGCTATCCGGCAAAAACATTCAGTACTTC. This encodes CSASGQGLSGKNIQYF.

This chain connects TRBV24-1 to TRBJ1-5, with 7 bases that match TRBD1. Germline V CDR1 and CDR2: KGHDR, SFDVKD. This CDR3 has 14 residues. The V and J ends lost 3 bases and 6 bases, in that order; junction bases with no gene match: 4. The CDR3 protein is CATSDQQGTQPQHF. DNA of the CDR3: TGTGCCACCAGTGATCAACAGGGGACTCAGCCCCAGCATTTT.

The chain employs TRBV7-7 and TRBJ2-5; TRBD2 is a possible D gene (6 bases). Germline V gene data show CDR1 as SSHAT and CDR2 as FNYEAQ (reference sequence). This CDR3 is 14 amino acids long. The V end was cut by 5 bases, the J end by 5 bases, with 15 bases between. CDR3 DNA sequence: TGTGCCAGCAGCCTGGGGACTGCTTACGAGACCCAGTACTTC. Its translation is CASSLGTAYETQYF.

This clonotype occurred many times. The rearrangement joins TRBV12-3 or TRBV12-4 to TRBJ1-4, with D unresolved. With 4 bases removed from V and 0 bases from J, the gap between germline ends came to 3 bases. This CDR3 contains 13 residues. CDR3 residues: CASSSPTNEKLFF. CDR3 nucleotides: TGTGCCAGCAGTTCCCCAACTAATGAAAAACTGTTTTTT.

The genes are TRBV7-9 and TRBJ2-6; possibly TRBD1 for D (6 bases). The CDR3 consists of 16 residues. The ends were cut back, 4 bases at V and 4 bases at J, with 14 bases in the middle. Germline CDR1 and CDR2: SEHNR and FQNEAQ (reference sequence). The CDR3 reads CASSSQGGLGANVLTF. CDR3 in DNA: TGTGCCAGCAGCTCCCAAGGGGGTCTAGGGGCCAACGTCCTGACTTTC.

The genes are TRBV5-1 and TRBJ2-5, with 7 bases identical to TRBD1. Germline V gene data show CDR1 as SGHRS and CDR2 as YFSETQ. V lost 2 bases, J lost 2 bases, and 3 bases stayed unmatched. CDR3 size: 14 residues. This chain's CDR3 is CASSFSQGQETQYF. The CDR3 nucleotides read TGCGCCAGCAGCTTTTCACAGGGGCAAGAGACCCAGTACTTC.

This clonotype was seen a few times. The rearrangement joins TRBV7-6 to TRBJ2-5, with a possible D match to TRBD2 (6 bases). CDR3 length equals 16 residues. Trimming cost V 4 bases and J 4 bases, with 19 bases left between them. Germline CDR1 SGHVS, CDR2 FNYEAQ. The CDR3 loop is CASSSGVSGVRETQYF. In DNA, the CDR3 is TGTGCCAGCAGCTCCGGGGTCTCGGGAGTAAGAGAGACCCAGTACTTC.

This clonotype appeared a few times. The DNA for the CDR3 is TGTGCCAGCAGCTCAGGGACAGGGGGAGAGCTGGAGACCCAGTACTTC. Translating gives CASSSGTGGELETQYF. The rearrangement uses TRBV13 and TRBJ2-5; 11 nucleotides line up with TRBD1. The germline V gene encodes CDR1 PRHDT and CDR2 FYEKMQ (reference sequence). J lost 5 bases, V lost 4 bases, and 9 bases had no gene match. The CDR3 contains 16 residues.

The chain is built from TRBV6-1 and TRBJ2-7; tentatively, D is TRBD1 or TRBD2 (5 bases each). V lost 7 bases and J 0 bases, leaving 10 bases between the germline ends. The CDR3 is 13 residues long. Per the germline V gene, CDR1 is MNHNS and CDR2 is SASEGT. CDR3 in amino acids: CASTGTLSYEQYF. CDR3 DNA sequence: TGTGCCAGCACCGGGACCCTCTCCTACGAGCAGTACTTC.